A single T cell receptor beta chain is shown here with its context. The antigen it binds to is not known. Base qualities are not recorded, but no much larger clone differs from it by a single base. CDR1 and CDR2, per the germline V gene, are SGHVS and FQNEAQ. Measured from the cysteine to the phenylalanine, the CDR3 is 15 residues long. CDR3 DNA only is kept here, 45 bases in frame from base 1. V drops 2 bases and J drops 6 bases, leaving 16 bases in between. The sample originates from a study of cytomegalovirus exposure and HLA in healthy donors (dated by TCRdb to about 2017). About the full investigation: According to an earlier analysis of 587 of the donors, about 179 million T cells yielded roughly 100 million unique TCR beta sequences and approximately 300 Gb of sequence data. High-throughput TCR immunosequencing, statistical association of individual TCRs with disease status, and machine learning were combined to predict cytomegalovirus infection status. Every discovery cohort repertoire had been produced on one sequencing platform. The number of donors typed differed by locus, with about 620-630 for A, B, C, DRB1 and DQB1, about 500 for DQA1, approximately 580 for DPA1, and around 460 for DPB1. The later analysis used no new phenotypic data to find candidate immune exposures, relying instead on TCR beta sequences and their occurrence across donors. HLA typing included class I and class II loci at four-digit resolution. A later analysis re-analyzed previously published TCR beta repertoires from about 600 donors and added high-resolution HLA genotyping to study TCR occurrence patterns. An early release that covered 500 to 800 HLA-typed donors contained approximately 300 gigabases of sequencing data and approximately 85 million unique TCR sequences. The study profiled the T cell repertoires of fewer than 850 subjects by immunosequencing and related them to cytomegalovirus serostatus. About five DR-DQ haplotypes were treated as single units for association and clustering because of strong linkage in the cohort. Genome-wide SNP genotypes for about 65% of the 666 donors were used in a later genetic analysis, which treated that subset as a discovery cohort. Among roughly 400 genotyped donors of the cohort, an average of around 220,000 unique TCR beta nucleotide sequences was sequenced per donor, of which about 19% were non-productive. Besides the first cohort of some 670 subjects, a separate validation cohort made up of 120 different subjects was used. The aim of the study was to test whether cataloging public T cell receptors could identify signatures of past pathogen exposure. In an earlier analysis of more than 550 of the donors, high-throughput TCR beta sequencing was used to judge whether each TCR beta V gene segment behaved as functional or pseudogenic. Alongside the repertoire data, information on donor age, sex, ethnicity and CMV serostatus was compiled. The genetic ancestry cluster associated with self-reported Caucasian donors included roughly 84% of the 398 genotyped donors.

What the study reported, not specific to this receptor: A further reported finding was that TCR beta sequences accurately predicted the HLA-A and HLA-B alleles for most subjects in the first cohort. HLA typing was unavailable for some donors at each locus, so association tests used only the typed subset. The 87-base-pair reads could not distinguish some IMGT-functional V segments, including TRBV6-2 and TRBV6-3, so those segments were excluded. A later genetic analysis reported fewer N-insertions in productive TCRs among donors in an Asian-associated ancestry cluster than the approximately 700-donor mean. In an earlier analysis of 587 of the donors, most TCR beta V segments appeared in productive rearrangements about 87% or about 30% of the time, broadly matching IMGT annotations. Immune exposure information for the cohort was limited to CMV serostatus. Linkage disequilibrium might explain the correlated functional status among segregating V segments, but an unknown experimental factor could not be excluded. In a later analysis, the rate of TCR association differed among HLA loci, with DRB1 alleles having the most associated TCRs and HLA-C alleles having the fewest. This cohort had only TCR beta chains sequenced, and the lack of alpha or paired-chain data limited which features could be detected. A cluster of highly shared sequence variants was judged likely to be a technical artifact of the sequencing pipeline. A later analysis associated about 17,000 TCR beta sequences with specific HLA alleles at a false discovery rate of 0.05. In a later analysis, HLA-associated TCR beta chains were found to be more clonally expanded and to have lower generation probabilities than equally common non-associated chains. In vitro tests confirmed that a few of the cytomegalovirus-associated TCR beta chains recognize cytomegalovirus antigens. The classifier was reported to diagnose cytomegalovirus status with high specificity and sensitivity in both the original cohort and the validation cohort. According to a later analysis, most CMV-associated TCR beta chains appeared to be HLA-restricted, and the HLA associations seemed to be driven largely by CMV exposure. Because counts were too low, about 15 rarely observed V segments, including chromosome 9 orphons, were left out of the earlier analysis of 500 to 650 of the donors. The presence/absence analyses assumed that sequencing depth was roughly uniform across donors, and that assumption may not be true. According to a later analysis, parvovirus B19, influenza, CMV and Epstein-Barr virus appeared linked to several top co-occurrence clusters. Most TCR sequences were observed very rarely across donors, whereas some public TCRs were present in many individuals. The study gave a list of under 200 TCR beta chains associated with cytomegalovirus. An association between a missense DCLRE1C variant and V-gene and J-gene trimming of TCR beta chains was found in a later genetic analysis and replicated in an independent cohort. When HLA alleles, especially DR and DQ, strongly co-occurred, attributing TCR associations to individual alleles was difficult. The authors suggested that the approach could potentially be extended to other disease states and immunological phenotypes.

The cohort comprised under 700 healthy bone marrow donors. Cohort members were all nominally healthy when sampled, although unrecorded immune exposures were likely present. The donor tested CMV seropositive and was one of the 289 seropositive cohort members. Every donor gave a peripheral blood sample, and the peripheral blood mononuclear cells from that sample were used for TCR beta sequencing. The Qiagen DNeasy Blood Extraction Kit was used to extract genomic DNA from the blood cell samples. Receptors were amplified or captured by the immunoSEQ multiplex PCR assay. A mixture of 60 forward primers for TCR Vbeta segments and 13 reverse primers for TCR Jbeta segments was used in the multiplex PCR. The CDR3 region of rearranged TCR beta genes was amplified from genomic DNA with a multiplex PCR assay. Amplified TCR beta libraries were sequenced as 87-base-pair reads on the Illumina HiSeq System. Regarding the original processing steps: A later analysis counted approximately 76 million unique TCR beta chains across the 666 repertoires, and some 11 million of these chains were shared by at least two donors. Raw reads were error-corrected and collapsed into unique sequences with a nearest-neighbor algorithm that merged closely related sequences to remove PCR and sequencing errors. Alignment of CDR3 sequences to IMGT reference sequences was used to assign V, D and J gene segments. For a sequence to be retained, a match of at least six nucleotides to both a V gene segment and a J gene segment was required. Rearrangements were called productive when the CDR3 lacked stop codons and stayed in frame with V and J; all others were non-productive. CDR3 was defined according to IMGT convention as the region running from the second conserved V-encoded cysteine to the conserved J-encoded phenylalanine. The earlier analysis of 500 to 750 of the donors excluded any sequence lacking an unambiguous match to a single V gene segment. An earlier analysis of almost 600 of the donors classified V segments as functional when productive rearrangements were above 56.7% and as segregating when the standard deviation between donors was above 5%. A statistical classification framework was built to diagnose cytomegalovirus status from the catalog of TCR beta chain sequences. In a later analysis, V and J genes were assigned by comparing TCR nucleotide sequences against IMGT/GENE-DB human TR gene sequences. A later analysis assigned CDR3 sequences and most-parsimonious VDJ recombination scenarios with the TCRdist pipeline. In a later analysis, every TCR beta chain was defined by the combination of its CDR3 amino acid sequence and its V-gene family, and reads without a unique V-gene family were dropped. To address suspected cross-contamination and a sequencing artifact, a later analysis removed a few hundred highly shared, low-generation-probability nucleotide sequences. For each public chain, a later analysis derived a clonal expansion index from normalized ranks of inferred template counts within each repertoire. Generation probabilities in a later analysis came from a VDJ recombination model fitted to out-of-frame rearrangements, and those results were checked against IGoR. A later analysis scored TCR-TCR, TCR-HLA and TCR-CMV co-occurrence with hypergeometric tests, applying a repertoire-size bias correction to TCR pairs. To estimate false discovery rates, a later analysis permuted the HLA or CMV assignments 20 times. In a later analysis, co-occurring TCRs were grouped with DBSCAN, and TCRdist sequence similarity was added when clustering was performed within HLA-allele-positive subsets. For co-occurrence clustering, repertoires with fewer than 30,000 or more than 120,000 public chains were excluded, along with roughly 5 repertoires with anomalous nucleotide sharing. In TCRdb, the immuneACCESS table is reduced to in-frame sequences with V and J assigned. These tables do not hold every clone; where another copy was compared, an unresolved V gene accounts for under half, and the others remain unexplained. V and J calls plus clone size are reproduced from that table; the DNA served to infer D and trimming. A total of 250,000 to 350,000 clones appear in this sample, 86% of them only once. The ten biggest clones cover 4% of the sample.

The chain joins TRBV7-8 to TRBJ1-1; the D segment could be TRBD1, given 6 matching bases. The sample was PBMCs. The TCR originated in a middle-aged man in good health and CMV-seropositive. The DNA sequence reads TGTGCCAGCAGCTTACGACAGGCCTCAAACGCTGAAGCTTTCTTT. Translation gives CASSLRQASNAEAFF.